This T cell receptor beta chain comes out of a study of blood T cell repertoires in COVID-19. For the study at large: Sites across the United States, Italy and Spain contributed samples from acute and convalescent COVID-19.

Clones were read by immunoSEQ multiplex PCR, and TCRdb kept only the in-frame ones, dropping some. The sample includes 200,000 or so clones, about 90% of them seen just once. Donors of Cohort 3 who recovered were those that had two negative PCRs, clearance, or symptom resolution. The V gene's germline CDR1 is MDHEN and CDR2 SYDVKM. Trimming removed 5 bases at V and 1 base at J, with 12 bases between. The CDR3 totals 15 residues. Sequencing input: PBMCs or T cells enriched from blood (not recorded which). The chain has TRBV28 and TRBJ1-5; D possibly corresponds to TRBD1 (6 bases). The origin of this receptor is a man in his thirties or forties who had recovered from COVID-19. The chain's CDR3 is CASSTRQESNQPQHF. The CDR3 nucleotides are TGTGCCAGCAGTACTCGACAGGAAAGCAATCAGCCCCAGCATTTT.